The sequence of this T cell receptor beta chain was determined in a study of T-cell memory formation after mild COVID-19. Study-wide context: TCR clusters were mostly confined to one donor each. Study results and limitations: Clones which contracted sat mainly in CM and EM if CD4+, and in EMRA if CD8+. Memory sampled before infection contained some responding clones, suggesting cross-reactive memory joined.

As for this clonotype: Its antigen is not identified.

With constant-segment primers, 5'RACE yielded cDNA libraries of TCR alpha and TCR beta that carried sample barcodes and UMIs. TCRdb called the 5' RACE reads again in MiXCR, with one record for every CDR3 protein. Of more than 250,000 distinct CDR3 sequences listed, more than 15% were seen once; the top ten hold under 30%. The source material was PBMCs or a T cell subset sorted from them (not recorded which). This TCR derives from a man between 18 and 29 years old who had mild COVID-19 (a few samples of this study predate the infection). Cell type and time point are not known.

CDR3 in amino acids: CSVAGTATDTQYF. The CDR3 nucleotides are TGCAGCGTCGCCGGGACAGCCACAGATACGCAGTATTTT. The V call is TRBV29-1, the J call TRBJ2-3, with TRBD1 matching over 7 bases. Germline V gene lookup returns CDR1 SQVTM and CDR2 ANQGSEA. After removal of 6 bases from V and 2 bases from J, the junction contained 5 bases not matched to a gene. This CDR3 is built from 13 residues.